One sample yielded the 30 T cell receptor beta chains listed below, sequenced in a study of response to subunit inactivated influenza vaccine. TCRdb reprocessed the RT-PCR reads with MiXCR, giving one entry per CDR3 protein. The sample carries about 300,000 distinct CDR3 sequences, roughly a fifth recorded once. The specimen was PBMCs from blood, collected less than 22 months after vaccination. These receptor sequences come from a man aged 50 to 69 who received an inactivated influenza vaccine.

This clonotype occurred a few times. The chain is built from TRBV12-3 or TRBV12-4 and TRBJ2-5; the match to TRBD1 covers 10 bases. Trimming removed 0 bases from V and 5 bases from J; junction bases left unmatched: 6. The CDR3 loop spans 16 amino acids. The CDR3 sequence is CASSLADRGLWETQYF. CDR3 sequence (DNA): TGTGCCAGCAGTTTAGCCGACAGGGGGCTTTGGGAGACCCAGTACTTC.

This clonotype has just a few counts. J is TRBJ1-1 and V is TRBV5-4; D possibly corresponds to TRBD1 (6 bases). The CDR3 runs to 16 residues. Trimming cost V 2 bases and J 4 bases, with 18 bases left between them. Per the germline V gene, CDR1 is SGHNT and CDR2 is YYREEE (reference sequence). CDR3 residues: CASSFGRKDRFTEAFF. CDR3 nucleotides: TGTGCCAGCAGCTTCGGGCGTAAGGACAGATTCACTGAAGCTTTCTTT.

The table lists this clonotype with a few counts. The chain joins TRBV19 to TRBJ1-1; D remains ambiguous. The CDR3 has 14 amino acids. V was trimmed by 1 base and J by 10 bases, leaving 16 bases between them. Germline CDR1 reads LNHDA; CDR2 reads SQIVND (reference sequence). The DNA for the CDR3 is TGTGCCAGTAGTATAGGAGAGGTTACGCGTCGAGCTTTCTTT. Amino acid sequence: CASSIGEVTRRAFF.

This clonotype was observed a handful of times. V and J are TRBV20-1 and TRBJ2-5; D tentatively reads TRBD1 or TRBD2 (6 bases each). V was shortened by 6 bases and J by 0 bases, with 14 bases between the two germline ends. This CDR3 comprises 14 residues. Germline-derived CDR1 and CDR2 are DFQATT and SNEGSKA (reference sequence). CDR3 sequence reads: CSAPRGLDQETQYF. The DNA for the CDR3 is TGCAGTGCCCCCAGGGGACTGGACCAAGAGACCCAGTACTTC.

CDR3 nucleotides: TGTGCCAGCAGCCCAAGCGGAAGTGAGCAGTTCTTC. Translation gives CASSPSGSEQFF. The chain carries TRBV7-9 and TRBJ2-1, with D tentatively TRBD2 (5 bases). CDR1 is SEHNR and CDR2 is FQNEAQ in the germline V gene (reference sequence). Trimming stripped 5 bases from V and 9 bases from J, with 11 bases between. This CDR3 has 12 amino acids.

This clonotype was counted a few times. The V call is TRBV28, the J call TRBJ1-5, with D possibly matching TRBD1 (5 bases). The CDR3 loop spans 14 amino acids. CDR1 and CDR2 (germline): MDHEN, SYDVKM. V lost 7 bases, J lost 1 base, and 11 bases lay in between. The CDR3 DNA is TGTGCCAGCATCTGGCAGGGAAGCAATCAGCCCCAGCATTTT. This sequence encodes CASIWQGSNQPQHF.

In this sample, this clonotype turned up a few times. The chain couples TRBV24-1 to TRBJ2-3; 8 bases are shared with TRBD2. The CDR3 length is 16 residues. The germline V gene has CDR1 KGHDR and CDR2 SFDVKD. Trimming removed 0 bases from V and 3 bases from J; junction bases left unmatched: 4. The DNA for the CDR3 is TGTGCCACCAGTGATTTGACGGGAGGGCCTACAGATACGCAGTATTTT. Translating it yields CATSDLTGGPTDTQYF.

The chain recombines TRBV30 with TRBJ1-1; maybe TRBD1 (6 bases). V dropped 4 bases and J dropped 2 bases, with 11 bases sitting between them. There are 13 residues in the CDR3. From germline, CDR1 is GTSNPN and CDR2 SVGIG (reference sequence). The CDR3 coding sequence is TGTGCCTGGACTGGACAGTTTAACACTGAAGCTTTCTTT. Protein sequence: CAWTGQFNTEAFF.

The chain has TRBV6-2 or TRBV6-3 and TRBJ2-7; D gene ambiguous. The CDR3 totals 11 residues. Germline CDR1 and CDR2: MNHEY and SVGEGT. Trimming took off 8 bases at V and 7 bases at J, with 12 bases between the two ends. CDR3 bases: TGTGCCAGCCGATCCATAAGGGAGCAGTACTTC. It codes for CASRSIREQYF.

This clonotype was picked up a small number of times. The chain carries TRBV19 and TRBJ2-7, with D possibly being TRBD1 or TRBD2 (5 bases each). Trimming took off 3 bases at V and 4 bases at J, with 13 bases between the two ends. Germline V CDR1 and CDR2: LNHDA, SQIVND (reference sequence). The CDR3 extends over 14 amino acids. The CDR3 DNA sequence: TGTGCCAGTAGTATCGGCGGATGGGGGTACGAGCAGTACTTC. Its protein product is CASSIGGWGYEQYF.

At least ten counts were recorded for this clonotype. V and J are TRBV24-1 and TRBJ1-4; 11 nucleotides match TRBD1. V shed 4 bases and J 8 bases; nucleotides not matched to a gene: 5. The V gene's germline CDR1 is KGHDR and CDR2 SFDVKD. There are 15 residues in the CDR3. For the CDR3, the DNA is TGTGCCACCAGTGACCCAGGACAGGGGGCAGAAAAACTGTTTTTT. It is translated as CATSDPGQGAEKLFF.

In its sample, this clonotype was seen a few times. The CDR3 protein is CAISEEGVSGRGSPLHF. The CDR3 region has the DNA TGTGCCATCAGTGAAGAGGGGGTCTCAGGAAGGGGATCACCCCTCCACTTT. The genes are TRBV10-3 and TRBJ1-6; weak D call: TRBD1 (6 bases). The CDR3 is 17 amino acids. The germline V and J ends were trimmed by 3 bases and 10 bases, with 22 bases remaining between them. Germline V gene sequence: CDR1 ENHRY, CDR2 SYGVKD.

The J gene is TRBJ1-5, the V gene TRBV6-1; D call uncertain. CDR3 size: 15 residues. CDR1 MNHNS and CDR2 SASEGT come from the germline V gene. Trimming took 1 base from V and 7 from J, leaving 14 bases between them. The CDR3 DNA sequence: TGTGCCAGCAGTGAAGGGCCCCCCTATGTACAGCCCCAGCATTTT. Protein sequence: CASSEGPPYVQPQHF.

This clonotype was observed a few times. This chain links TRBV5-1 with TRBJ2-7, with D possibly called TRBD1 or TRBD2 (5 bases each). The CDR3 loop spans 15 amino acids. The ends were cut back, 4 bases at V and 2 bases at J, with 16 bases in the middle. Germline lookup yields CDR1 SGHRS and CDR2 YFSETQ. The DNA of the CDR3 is TGCGCCAGCAGCAGATCCCGGGACGTCACCTACGAGCAGTACTTC. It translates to CASSRSRDVTYEQYF.

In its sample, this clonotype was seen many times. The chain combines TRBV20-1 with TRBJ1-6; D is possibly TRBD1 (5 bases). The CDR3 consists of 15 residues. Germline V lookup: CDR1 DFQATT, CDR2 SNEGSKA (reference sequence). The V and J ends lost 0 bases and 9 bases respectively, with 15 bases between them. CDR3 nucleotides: TGCAGTGCTAGAGATCCGGACCAGGGTAGTTCACCCCTCCACTTT. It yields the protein CSARDPDQGSSPLHF.

CDR3 sequence reads: CASSEGEDTQYF. In DNA form, the CDR3 reads TGTGCCAGCAGTGAAGGGGAGGATACGCAGTATTTT. J is TRBJ2-3 and V is TRBV25-1, with D maybe TRBD2 (5 bases). The CDR3 loop spans 12 amino acids. Deletions cut 2 bases from V and 6 bases from J, with 6 bases between. Germline CDR1 MGHDK, CDR2 SYGVNS.

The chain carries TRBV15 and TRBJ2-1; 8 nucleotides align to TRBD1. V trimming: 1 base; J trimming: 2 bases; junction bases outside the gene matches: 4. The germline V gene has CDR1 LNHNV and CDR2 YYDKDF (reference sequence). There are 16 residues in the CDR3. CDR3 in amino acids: CATSRGTGQAYNEQFF. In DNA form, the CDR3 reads TGTGCCACCAGCAGAGGGACGGGACAGGCCTACAATGAGCAGTTCTTC.

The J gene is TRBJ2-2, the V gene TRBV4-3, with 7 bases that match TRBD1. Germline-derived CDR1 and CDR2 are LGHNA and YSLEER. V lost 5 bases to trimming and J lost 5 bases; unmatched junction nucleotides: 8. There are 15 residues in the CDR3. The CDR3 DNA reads TGCGCCAGCAGCACACCTACAGGGGAAACCGGGGAGCTGTTTTTT. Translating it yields CASSTPTGETGELFF.

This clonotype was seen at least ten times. The CDR3: CSAPVGGSGNTIYF. DNA for the CDR3: TGCAGTGCTCCCGTCGGGGGCTCTGGAAACACCATATATTTT. The chain carries TRBV20-1 and TRBJ1-3; D is possibly TRBD1 (5 bases). Germline V lookup: CDR1 DFQATT, CDR2 SNEGSKA (reference sequence). The CDR3 is 14 residues long. V gave up 5 bases and J gave up 0 bases, with 11 bases separating them.

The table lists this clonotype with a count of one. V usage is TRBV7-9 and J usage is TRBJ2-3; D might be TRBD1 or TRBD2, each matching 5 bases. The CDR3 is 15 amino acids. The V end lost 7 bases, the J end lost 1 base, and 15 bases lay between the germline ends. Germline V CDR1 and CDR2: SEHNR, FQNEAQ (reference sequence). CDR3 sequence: CASTPPRGRTDTQYF. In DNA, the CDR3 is TGTGCCAGCACTCCCCCCCGGGGCCGCACAGATACGCAGTATTTT.

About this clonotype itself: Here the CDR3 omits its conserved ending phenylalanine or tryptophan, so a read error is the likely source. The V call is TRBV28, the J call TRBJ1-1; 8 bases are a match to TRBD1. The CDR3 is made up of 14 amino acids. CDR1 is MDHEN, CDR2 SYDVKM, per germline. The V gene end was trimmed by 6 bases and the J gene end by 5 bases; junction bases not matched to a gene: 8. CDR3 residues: CASSLRDRGTEAFS. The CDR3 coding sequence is TGTGCCAGCAGCTTAAGAGACAGGGGAACTGAAGCTTTCTCT.

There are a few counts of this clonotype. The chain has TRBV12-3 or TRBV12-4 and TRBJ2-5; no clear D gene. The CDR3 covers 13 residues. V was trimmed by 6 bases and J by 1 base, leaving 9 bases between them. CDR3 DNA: TGTGCCAGCAGCTCATCCACCCAAGAGACCCAGTACTTC. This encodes CASSSSTQETQYF.

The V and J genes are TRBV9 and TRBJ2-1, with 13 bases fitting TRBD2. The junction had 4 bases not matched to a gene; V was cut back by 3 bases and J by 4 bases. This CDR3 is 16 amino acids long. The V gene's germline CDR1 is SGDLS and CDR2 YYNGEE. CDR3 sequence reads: CASSAQGLAGYNEQFF. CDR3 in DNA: TGTGCCAGCAGCGCACAGGGACTAGCGGGATACAATGAGCAGTTCTTC.

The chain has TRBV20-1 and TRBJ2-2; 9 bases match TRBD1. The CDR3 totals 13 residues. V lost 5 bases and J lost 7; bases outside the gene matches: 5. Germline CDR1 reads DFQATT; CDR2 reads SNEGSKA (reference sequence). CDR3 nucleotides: TGCAGTGCTCAACAGGGGGCAGTCGGGGAGCTGTTTTTT. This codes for CSAQQGAVGELFF.

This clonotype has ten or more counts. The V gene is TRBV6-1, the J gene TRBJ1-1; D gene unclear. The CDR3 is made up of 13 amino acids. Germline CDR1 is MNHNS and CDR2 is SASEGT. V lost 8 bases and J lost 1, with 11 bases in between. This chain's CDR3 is CASSPAGNTEAFF. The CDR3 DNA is TGTGCCAGCTCCCCCGCGGGGAACACTGAAGCTTTCTTT.

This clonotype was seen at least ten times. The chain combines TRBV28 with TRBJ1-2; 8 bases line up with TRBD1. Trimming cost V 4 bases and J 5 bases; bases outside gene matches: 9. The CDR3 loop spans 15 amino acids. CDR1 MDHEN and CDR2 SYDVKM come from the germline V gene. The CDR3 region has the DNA TGTGCCAGCAGTTCCGGACAGGGTCTTAGGTATGGCTACACCTTC. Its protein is CASSSGQGLRYGYTF.

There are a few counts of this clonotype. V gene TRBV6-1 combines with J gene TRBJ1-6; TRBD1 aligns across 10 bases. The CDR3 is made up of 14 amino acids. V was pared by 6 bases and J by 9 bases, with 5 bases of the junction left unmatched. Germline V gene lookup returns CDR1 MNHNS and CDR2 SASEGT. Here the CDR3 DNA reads TGTGCCAGCAGCCGGGGGACAGGGGCTTCACCCCTCCACTTT. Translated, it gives CASSRGTGASPLHF.

The CDR3 DNA reads TGTGCCAGCAGCCAAGAAGGGGTTAGCGGGAACAATGAGCAGTTCTTC. This codes for CASSQEGVSGNNEQFF. The V gene is TRBV4-2, the J gene TRBJ2-1; 8 positions agree with TRBD2. This CDR3 spans 16 amino acids. The junction had 6 bases not matched to a gene; V was cut back by 0 bases and J by 5 bases. Germline CDR1 is LGHNA and CDR2 is YNFKEQ.

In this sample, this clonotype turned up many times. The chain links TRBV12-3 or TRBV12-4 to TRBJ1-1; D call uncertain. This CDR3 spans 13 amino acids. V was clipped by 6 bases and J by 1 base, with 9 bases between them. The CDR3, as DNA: TGTGCCAGCAGCAAGACACCGAACACTGAAGCTTTCTTT. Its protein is CASSKTPNTEAFF.

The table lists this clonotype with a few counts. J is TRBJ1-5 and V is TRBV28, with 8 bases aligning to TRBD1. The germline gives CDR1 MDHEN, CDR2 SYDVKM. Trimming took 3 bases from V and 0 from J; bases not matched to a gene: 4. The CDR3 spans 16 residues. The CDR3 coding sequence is TGTGCCAGCAGTTTTTGGGACAGGTATAGCAATCAGCCCCAGCATTTT. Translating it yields CASSFWDRYSNQPQHF.